The 28 T cell receptor beta chains presented below share a single source sample, sequenced in a study of OX40 agonist ivuxolimab in advanced cancers. Repertoires were generated with immunoSEQ multiplex PCR, while TCRdb's copy carries only in-frame clones and drops some. The sample includes approximately 74,000 clones, roughly nine tenths of them seen just once. Source: CD4+ or CD8+ T cells sorted from blood, taken in a trial of the OX40 agonist ivuxolimab. The receptor set was obtained from an adult with an advanced solid tumor such as melanoma, head and neck, liver or kidney cancer.

The rearrangement links TRBV25-1 to TRBJ2-1; D may be TRBD1 (7 bases). Trimming cost V 1 base and J 7 bases, with 17 bases left between them. Germline V gene lookup returns CDR1 MGHDK and CDR2 SYGVNS. This CDR3 has 16 residues. In DNA form, the CDR3 reads TGTGCCAGCAGTGAATCGCGGAAGGGGGCGGGGAATGAGCAGTTCTTC. Protein sequence: CASSESRKGAGNEQFF.

This sequence joins TRBV6-1 and TRBJ2-7; no definite D call. The CDR3 runs 12 residues. V was clipped by 8 bases and J by 4 bases, with 12 bases between them. Germline CDR1 and CDR2: MNHNS and SASEGT. For the CDR3, the DNA is TGTGCCAGCGGACGGTGGTTGTACGAGCAGTACTTC. Translation gives CASGRWLYEQYF.

The genes are TRBV6-5 and TRBJ2-7, with D perhaps being TRBD1 or TRBD2 (5 bases each). CDR1 is MNHEY and CDR2 is SVGAGI in the germline V gene. V was pared by 5 bases and J by 2 bases, with 16 bases between. The CDR3 loop spans 15 amino acids. The chain's CDR3 is CASSKPGTGTYEQYF. The CDR3 coding sequence is TGTGCCAGCAGTAAACCCGGGACGGGAACCTACGAGCAGTACTTC.

The chain has TRBV20-1 and TRBJ2-1; D unresolved. V dropped 3 bases and J dropped 4 bases, with 4 bases sitting between them. The CDR3 totals 11 residues. Germline V gives CDR1 DFQATT, CDR2 SNEGSKA (reference sequence). As DNA, the CDR3 is TGCAGTGCTAGTAGTTACAATGAGCAGTTCTTC. This sequence encodes CSASSYNEQFF.

The chain employs TRBV6-5 and TRBJ2-2; TRBD1 agrees at 10 bases. The CDR3 has 15 amino acids. Trimming removed 6 bases from V and 6 bases from J; junction bases left unmatched: 7. The germline gives CDR1 MNHEY, CDR2 SVGAGI. CDR3 coding DNA: TGTGCCAGCAGAAGGACAGGGGGGAGTGCCGGGGAGCTGTTTTTT. Translated, it gives CASRRTGGSAGELFF.

V gene TRBV5-1 combines with J gene TRBJ2-3; unclear D gene. CDR3 length: 13 residues. The germline gives CDR1 SGHRS, CDR2 YFSETQ. Trimming took 5 bases from V and 5 from J, leaving 12 bases between them. The CDR3: CASSTPSGDTQYF. As DNA, the CDR3 is TGCGCCAGCAGTACGCCCAGTGGAGATACGCAGTATTTT.

V gene TRBV6-6 combines with J gene TRBJ1-6; D gene unclear. V was cut by 2 bases and J by 7 bases, with 6 bases left in between. The CDR3 consists of 13 residues. Germline CDR1 and CDR2: MNHNY and SVGAGI (reference sequence). CDR3 bases: TGTGCCAGCAGTTACCCGACGAATTCACCCCTCCACTTT. Encoded protein: CASSYPTNSPLHF.

The chain employs TRBV29-1 and TRBJ1-1; D remains unclear. Per the germline V gene, CDR1 is SQVTM and CDR2 is ANQGSEA. The CDR3 totals 15 residues. Trimming shortened V by 8 bases and J by 2 bases, and 21 bases separated the two germline ends. The CDR3 region has the DNA TGCAGCTTCAGACCCCCGTCTCCAAGTAACACTGAAGCTTTCTTT. Translation: CSFRPPSPSNTEAFF.

This clone was seen only once. The chain couples TRBV30 to TRBJ1-1; 12 positions agree with TRBD1. The CDR3 length is 15 residues. V trimming: 3 bases; J trimming: 8 bases; junction bases outside the gene matches: 10. CDR1 and CDR2 (germline): GTSNPN, SVGIG (reference sequence). The CDR3 region is CAWSTGQGASGEAFF. CDR3 nucleotide sequence: TGTGCCTGGAGCACGGGACAGGGGGCGTCGGGGGAAGCTTTCTTT. Complete variable domain (other parts from reference TRBV30 and TRBJ1-1): SQTIHQWPATLVQPVGSPLSLECTVEGTSNPNLYWYRQAAGRGLQLLFYSVGIGQISSEVPQNLSASRPQDRQFILSSKKLLLSDSGFYLCAWSTGQGASGEAFFGQGTRLTVV.

V gene TRBV6-5 combines with J gene TRBJ1-3; TRBD1 matches at 7 bases. The CDR3 runs 15 residues. Per the germline V gene, CDR1 is MNHEY and CDR2 is SVGAGI. After removal of 7 bases from V and 0 bases from J, the junction contained 6 bases not matched to a gene. CDR3 protein: CASTATGTSGNTIYF. CDR3 DNA: TGTGCCAGCACTGCGACAGGGACCTCTGGAAACACCATATATTTT.

In its sample, this clone was seen a few times. CDR3 region: CASSPPNQPQHF. In nucleotides, the CDR3 is TGTGCCAGCTCACCACCTAATCAGCCCCAGCATTTT. The V gene is TRBV18, the J gene TRBJ1-5; D uncertain. The CDR3 length is 12 residues. The ends were cut back, 0 bases at V and 4 bases at J, with 1 base in the middle. Germline CDR1 reads KGHSH; CDR2 reads LQKENI.

V is TRBV5-1 and J is TRBJ1-1; unclear D gene. The germline V gene has CDR1 SGHRS and CDR2 YFSETQ. The germline V and J ends were trimmed by 2 bases and 0 bases, with 5 bases remaining between them. This CDR3 is 13 amino acids long. CDR3 nucleotides: TGCGCCAGCAGCTTTCTAGTGAACACTGAAGCTTTCTTT. Amino acid sequence: CASSFLVNTEAFF.

V and J are TRBV29-1 and TRBJ2-7; D is ambiguous. Germline V gene sequence: CDR1 SQVTM, CDR2 ANQGSEA. Trimming took off 4 bases at V and 0 bases at J, with 10 bases between the two ends. The CDR3 loop spans 13 amino acids. The CDR3 region has the DNA TGCAGCGTTGTTAAAGCCCTCTCCTACGAGCAGTACTTC. Translated, it gives CSVVKALSYEQYF.

The chain joins TRBV7-2 to TRBJ2-7; 7 positions agree with TRBD2. CDR3 length equals 15 residues. From germline, CDR1 is SGHTA and CDR2 FQGNSA. Trimming removed 5 bases from V and 0 bases from J; junction bases left unmatched: 7. CDR3 nucleotide sequence: TGTGCCAGCAGCCCTTGGGGCGGGAGCTCCTACGAGCAGTACTTC. Translated: CASSPWGGSSYEQYF. The full variable domain, rest sourced from reference TRBV7-2 and TRBJ2-7, is GAGVSQSPSNKVTEKGKDVELRCDPISGHTALYWYRQSLGQGLEFLIYFQGNSAPDKSGLPSDRFSAERTGGSVSTLTIQRTQQEDSAVYLCASSPWGGSSYEQYFGPGTRLTVT.

This chain connects TRBV5-6 to TRBJ2-7; D is uncertain. The germline V and J ends were trimmed by 5 bases and 7 bases, with 22 bases remaining between them. The CDR3 totals 15 residues. CDR1 is SGHDT and CDR2 is YYEEEE in the germline V gene. The CDR3 loop reads CASRPAQQPLREQYF. The DNA of the CDR3 is TGTGCCAGCAGGCCGGCGCAGCAGCCTCTTAGGGAGCAGTACTTC.

The J gene is TRBJ1-2, the V gene TRBV28; D unclear. The CDR3 totals 10 residues. The ends were cut back, 6 bases at V and 6 bases at J, with 5 bases in the middle. Germline V gene data show CDR1 as MDHEN and CDR2 as SYDVKM. In nucleotides, the CDR3 is TGTGCCAGCAGGGGTGATGGCTACACCTTC. The encoded protein is CASRGDGYTF.

This chain links TRBV7-3 with TRBJ2-3, with D maybe TRBD2 (5 bases). CDR1 and CDR2 (germline): SGHTA, FQGTGA. This CDR3 is built from 18 residues. The V and J ends lost 4 bases and 1 base respectively, with 21 bases between them. CDR3 protein: CASSSRGMSSRGTDTQYF. CDR3 DNA sequence: TGTGCCAGCAGCTCAAGAGGGATGTCCTCTCGTGGCACAGATACGCAGTATTTT.

This clone appeared once. This chain links TRBV4-2 with TRBJ1-5, with D maybe TRBD1 (6 bases). V was pared by 0 bases and J by 1 base, with 10 bases between. Per germline, CDR1 LGHNA and CDR2 YNFKEQ. CDR3 length equals 16 residues. CDR3 bases: TGTGCCAGCAGCCAAGACTGGCAGGGGAGCAATCAGCCCCAGCATTTT. This encodes CASSQDWQGSNQPQHF.

The V call is TRBV12-5, the J call TRBJ2-1; TRBD2 matches 8 bases. Trimming at V came to 7 bases and at J to 5 bases, leaving 13 bases not matched to a gene. Germline V gene data show CDR1 as LGHNT and CDR2 as FRNRAP. The CDR3 has 16 residues. CDR3 sequence (DNA): TGTGCTAGTGACCCGAAGGTTAGCGGGAATAACAATGAGCAGTTCTTC. Its protein is CASDPKVSGNNNEQFF.

This clone was counted a single time. The chain is built from TRBV28 and TRBJ2-3; D might be TRBD2 (5 bases). This CDR3 is built from 13 residues. V was shortened by 6 bases and J by 2 bases, with 9 bases between the two germline ends. Germline CDR1 and CDR2: MDHEN and SYDVKM. The CDR3 nucleotides are TGTGCCAGCAGCCGCGACTACACAGATACGCAGTATTTT. This sequence encodes CASSRDYTDTQYF.

This chain uses TRBV7-7 with TRBJ1-1; D gene uncertain. The CDR3 covers 13 residues. Germline values: CDR1 SSHAT, CDR2 FNYEAQ (reference sequence). V was cut by 2 bases and J by 3 bases, with 7 bases left in between. CDR3 loop: CASSLYADTEAFF. The DNA of the CDR3 is TGTGCCAGCAGCTTATATGCGGACACTGAAGCTTTCTTT.

The V call is TRBV4-2, the J call TRBJ2-5; 11 nucleotides line up with TRBD2. There are 18 residues in the CDR3. Losses at the gene ends were 0 bases for V and 3 bases for J; bases not matched to a gene: 9. CDR1 and CDR2 from the germline V gene are LGHNA and YNFKEQ. Here the CDR3 DNA reads TGTGCCAGCAGCCAAGATAGTCTAGCGGGAGGTCGTGAAGAGACCCAGTACTTC. Amino acid sequence: CASSQDSLAGGREETQYF.

The chain has TRBV28 and TRBJ2-1; D possibly corresponds to TRBD2 (6 bases). Trimming removed 4 bases from V and 0 bases from J, with 10 bases in between. The germline V gene encodes CDR1 MDHEN and CDR2 SYDVKM. The CDR3 runs to 15 residues. The CDR3 DNA follows: TGTGCCAGCAGTTCCGCGGGACCCTCCTACAATGAGCAGTTCTTC. It encodes CASSSAGPSYNEQFF.

The chain joins TRBV7-2 to TRBJ2-1; TRBD2 matches at 10 bases. Germline loops: CDR1 SGHTA, CDR2 FQGNSA. V was pared by 2 bases and J by 7 bases, with 11 bases of the junction left unmatched. The CDR3 consists of 17 residues. CDR3 sequence: CASSLTRASGSKNEQFF. The CDR3 DNA follows: TGTGCCAGCAGCTTAACCAGGGCTAGCGGGAGCAAGAATGAGCAGTTCTTC.

The chain uses TRBV9 and TRBJ2-7; D possibly uses TRBD1 or TRBD2 (5 bases each). The V gene's germline CDR1 is SGDLS and CDR2 YYNGEE. This CDR3 comprises 15 residues. The germline V and J ends were trimmed by 4 bases and 3 bases, with 17 bases remaining between them. Written as DNA, the CDR3 is TGTGCCAGCAGCACGGGACCGGATGGTTACTACGAGCAGTACTTC. The encoded protein is CASSTGPDGYYEQYF.

V and J are TRBV18 and TRBJ2-5; D gene uncertain. V shed 6 bases and J shed 2 bases, with 4 bases lying between them. CDR3 length: 11 residues. The germline V gene has CDR1 KGHSH and CDR2 LQKENI. The CDR3 reads CASSQQETQYF. The CDR3 DNA reads TGTGCCAGCTCCCAGCAAGAGACCCAGTACTTC.

The J gene is TRBJ2-7, the V gene TRBV15; D may match TRBD1 or TRBD2 (6 bases each). V was shortened by 4 bases and J by 0 bases, with 10 bases between the two germline ends. The CDR3 has 14 amino acids. Germline-derived CDR1 and CDR2 are LNHNV and YYDKDF (reference sequence). CDR3 in amino acids: CATSKGGTSYEQYF. CDR3 nucleotides: TGTGCCACCAGCAAGGGGGGCACCTCCTACGAGCAGTACTTC.

This chain connects TRBV5-4 to TRBJ1-1, with D possibly being TRBD1 (5 bases). CDR3 length equals 15 residues. Trimming removed 0 bases at V and 5 bases at J, with 14 bases between. The germline V gene encodes CDR1 SGHNT and CDR2 YYREEE (reference sequence). This CDR3 is CASSLADGDWTEAFF. The CDR3, as DNA: TGTGCCAGCAGCTTGGCCGACGGGGACTGGACTGAAGCTTTCTTT. Drawing the rest from reference TRBV5-4 and TRBJ1-1, the complete variable domain is ETGVTQSPTHLIKTRGQQVTLRCSSQSGHNTVSWYQQALGQGPQFIFQYYREEENGRGNFPPRFSGLQFPNYSSELNVNALELDDSALYLCASSLADGDWTEAFFGQGTRLTVV.